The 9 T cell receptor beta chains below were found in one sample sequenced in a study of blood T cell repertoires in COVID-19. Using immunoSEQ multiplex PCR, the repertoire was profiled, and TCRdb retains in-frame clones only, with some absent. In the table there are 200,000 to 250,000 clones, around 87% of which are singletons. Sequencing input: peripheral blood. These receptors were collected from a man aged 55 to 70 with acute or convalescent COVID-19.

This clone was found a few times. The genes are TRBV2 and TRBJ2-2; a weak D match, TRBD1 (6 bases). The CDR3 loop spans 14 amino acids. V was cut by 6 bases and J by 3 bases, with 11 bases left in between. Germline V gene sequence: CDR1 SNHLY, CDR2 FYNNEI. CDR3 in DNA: TGTGCCAGCAGGCTTAACAGGGACACCGGGGAGCTGTTTTTT. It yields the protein CASRLNRDTGELFF. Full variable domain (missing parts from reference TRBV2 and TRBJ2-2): EPEVTQTPSHQVTQMGQEVILRCVPISNHLYFYWYRQILGQKVEFLVSFYNNEISEKSEIFDDQFSVERPDGSNFTLKIRSTKLEDSAMYFCASRLNRDTGELFFGEGSRLTVL.

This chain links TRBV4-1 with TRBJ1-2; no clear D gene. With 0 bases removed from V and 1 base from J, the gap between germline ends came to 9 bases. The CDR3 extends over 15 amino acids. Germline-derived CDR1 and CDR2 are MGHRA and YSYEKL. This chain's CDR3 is CASSQEQKNNYGYTF. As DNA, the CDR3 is TGCGCCAGCAGCCAAGAGCAGAAAAATAACTATGGCTACACCTTC.

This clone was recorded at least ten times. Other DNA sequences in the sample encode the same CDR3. CDR3 DNA sequence: TGTGCCAGCAGCCACAGGGGGCGGACAGGGGGCAGGAAGCCCCAGCATTTT. Protein: CASSHRGRTGGRKPQHF. The chain uses TRBV21-1 and TRBJ1-5; the table names TRBD1, a call not compared with the DNA. TRBV21-1 is assigned pseudogene status. The CDR3 has 17 amino acids.

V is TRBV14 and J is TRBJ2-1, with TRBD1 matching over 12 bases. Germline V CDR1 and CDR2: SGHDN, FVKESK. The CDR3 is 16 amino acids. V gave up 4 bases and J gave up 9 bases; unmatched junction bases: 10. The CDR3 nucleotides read TGTGCCAGCAGCCCCCGGGCGGGACAGGGGGCCGGTGAGCAGTTCTTC. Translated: CASSPRAGQGAGEQFF.

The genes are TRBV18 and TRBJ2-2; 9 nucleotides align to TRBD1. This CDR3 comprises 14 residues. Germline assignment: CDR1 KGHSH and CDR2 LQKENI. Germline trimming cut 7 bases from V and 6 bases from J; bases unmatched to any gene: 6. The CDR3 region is CASFLGQGSGELFF. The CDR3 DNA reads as TGTGCCAGCTTCCTCGGACAGGGGTCCGGGGAGCTGTTTTTT.

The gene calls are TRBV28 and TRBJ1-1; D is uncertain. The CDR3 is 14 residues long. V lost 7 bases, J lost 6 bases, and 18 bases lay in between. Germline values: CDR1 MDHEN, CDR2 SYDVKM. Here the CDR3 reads CASIQMGPGAEAFF. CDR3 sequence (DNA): TGTGCCAGCATTCAAATGGGCCCCGGGGCTGAAGCTTTCTTT.

The CDR3 spells CASNRGAGNTGELFF. CDR3 DNA: TGCGCCAGCAACCGGGGGGCTGGGAACACCGGGGAGCTGTTTTTT. This chain links TRBV5-1 with TRBJ2-2; weak D call: TRBD2 (7 bases). From germline, CDR1 is SGHRS and CDR2 YFSETQ. V was cut by 6 bases and J by 1 base, with 13 bases left in between. The CDR3 has 15 residues.

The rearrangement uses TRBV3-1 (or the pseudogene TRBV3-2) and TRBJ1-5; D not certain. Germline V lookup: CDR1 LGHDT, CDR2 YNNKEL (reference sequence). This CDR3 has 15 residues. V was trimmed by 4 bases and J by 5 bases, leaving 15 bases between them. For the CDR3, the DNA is TGTGCCAGCAGCCGAGGATCCAGTGTACATCAGCCCCAGCATTTT. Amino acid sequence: CASSRGSSVHQPQHF.

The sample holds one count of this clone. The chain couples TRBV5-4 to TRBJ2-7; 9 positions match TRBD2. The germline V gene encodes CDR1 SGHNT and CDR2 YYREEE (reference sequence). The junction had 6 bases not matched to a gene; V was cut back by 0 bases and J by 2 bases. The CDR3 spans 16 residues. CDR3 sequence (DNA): TGTGCCAGCAGCTTGGCCTTAGCGGGGGCCCCCTACGAGCAGTACTTC. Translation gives CASSLALAGAPYEQYF.